This section outlines one TCR beta chain sequence together with its context. This sample is drawn from a study of OX40 agonist ivuxolimab in advanced cancers. The overall study: Patients treated during dose escalation were battling hepatocellular carcinoma, melanoma, renal cell or head and neck cancer. Three patients, one with hepatocellular carcinoma and two with cutaneous melanoma, achieved partial responses.

TCRdb's copy holds only in-frame clones and misses some; the assay was immunoSEQ multiplex PCR. This sample has tens of thousands of clones, with 81% found just once. This CDR3 has 15 residues. Germline CDR1 is MDHEN and CDR2 is SYDVKM. V shed 1 base, J shed 7 bases, and the junction held 7 bases outside the gene matches. The TCR was taken from an adult with an advanced solid tumor such as melanoma, head and neck, liver or kidney cancer. The chain has TRBV28 and TRBJ1-1, with 9 nucleotides matching TRBD1. Sequences were derived from CD4+ or CD8+ T cells sorted from blood, sampled in a trial of the OX40 agonist ivuxolimab. The CDR3 DNA sequence: TGTGCCAGCAGTTTATTAACAGGGGGCGTAAATGAAGCTTTCTTT. Protein: CASSLLTGGVNEAFF. Full variable domain (remainder filled in from reference TRBV28 and TRBJ1-1): DVKVTQSSRYLVKRTGEKVFLECVQDMDHENMFWYRQDPGLGLRLIYFSYDVKMKEKGDIPEGYSVSREKKERFSLILESASTNQTSMYLCASSLLTGGVNEAFFGQGTRLTVV.